The T cell receptor (beta chain) described here comes from a study of blood T cells in healthy people across ages. The length of the CDR3 is 17 residues. The trim removed 0 bases at V and 8 bases at J, leaving 7 bases unmatched. From germline, CDR1 is LNHNV and CDR2 YYDKDF (reference sequence). A second PCR of 7 to 11 cycles used a sample-barcoded 5' primer and a J-beta primer mix. A single record per CDR3 protein comes from TCRdb applying MiXCR to the 5' RACE reads. The repertoire includes 1.2 million to 1.5 million distinct CDR3 sequences, roughly 40% of them detected once, and 7.9% sits in the top ten.

The chain recombines TRBV15 with TRBJ2-1, with 13 nucleotides matching TRBD2. Sample: blood. The sequence was collected from a woman under 30 in good health. CDR3 coding DNA: TGTGCCACCAGCAGAGATACTAGCGGGAGGGCTAGGCATGAGCAGTTCTTC. This sequence encodes CATSRDTSGRARHEQFF.